Here is one T cell receptor beta chain with its context. The data derive from a study of shared clonotypes between healthy human individuals. Donors, healthy HIV-negative adults, lacked recent acute infections or vaccinations. Germline V gene lookup returns CDR1 SGHAT and CDR2 FQDESV (reference sequence). With 5 bases removed from V and 10 bases from J, the gap between germline ends came to 17 bases. The CDR3 contains 13 residues. The protocol was immunoSEQ multiplex PCR, while the TCRdb copy is restricted to in-frame clones and leaves out a portion. The data hold about 2,500,000 clones, with over 85% observed a single time.

The TCR was taken from a man between 18 and 35 years old in good health. Sequenced sample: naive CD4+ T cells sorted from blood. Subset denoted: CD45RA+ positively selected. The chain couples TRBV11-1 to TRBJ2-5; D uncertain. The CDR3 DNA sequence: TGTGCCAGCAGCCTCTTCGTGGAAGGGAACCAGTACTTC. Amino acids: CASSLFVEGNQYF.